What follows are 20 T cell receptor beta chains derived from one specimen sequenced in a study of monozygotic twins with inflammatory bowel disease. TCRdb reanalyzed the 5' RACE reads and collapses them to one entry per CDR3 protein, without DNA. The table lists around 380,000 distinct CDR3 sequences. The sequencing sample was made of blood. These TCRs come from a human donor with ulcerative colitis or Crohn's disease, or a healthy co-twin of an affected twin (not recorded which).

V is TRBV20-1 and J is TRBJ2-1. The CDR3 loop spans 14 amino acids. Germline loops: CDR1 DFQATT, CDR2 SNEGSKA (reference sequence). CDR3 in amino acids: CSASIRGFYNEQFF.

This chain connects TRBV29-1 to TRBJ2-5; TCRdb selects TRBD1, and the lack of DNA leaves this call unchecked. Germline values: CDR1 SQVTM, CDR2 ANQGSEA. CDR3 size: 14 residues. The CDR3 is CSVDGTGTQETQYF.

This chain connects TRBV7-2 to TRBJ2-7. Germline V CDR1 and CDR2: SGHTA, FQGNSA. The CDR3 length is 14 residues. The CDR3 protein is CASRTTASSYEQYF.

V is TRBV20-1 and J is TRBJ2-1; as DNA is missing, the TRBD2 call by TCRdb cannot be tested. CDR1 is DFQATT, CDR2 SNEGSKA, per germline (reference sequence). The CDR3 consists of 15 residues. CDR3 region: CSARDLGGPLYEQFF.

This CDR3 reads CASSPRDSSSNYGYTF. V usage is TRBV18 and J usage is TRBJ1-2; TCRdb proposes TRBD1, but this gene call is untestable without DNA. CDR1 is KGHSH, CDR2 LQKENI, per germline. The CDR3 sequence is 16 residues long.

CDR3 region: CAISEWKAGTDTQYF. This chain connects TRBV10-3 to TRBJ2-3; with no DNA, the TCRdb D assignment of TRBD2 cannot be verified. Germline V gives CDR1 ENHRY, CDR2 SYGVKD. This CDR3 contains 15 residues.

The chain uses TRBV2 and TRBJ2-1; TCRdb names TRBD2, which stays unverified in the absence of DNA. The length of the CDR3 is 19 residues. CDR1 SNHLY and CDR2 FYNNEI come from the germline V gene. CDR3: CASSSPTSGGAGSYNEQFF.

V gene TRBV5-6 combines with J gene TRBJ2-7; without DNA, the TCRdb call of TRBD1 cannot be checked. The CDR3 length is 18 residues. CDR1 is SGHDT, CDR2 YYEEEE, per germline. This CDR3 reads CASSGESLSGDRAHEQYF.

J is TRBJ2-3 and V is TRBV7-3. Per the germline V gene, CDR1 is SGHTA and CDR2 is FQGTGA. This CDR3 comprises 15 residues. The CDR3 protein is CASSLQGKGTDTQYF.

The chain has TRBV4-1 and TRBJ1-4; with no DNA, the TCRdb D assignment of TRBD1 cannot be verified. The CDR3 is 15 amino acids. The germline V gene has CDR1 MGHRA and CDR2 YSYEKL. This chain's CDR3 is CASSQAEQMREKLFF.

This chain connects TRBV7-9 to TRBJ1-2; TCRdb names TRBD1, which stays unverified in the absence of DNA. This CDR3 is 12 amino acids long. Germline V gives CDR1 SEHNR, CDR2 FQNEAQ (reference sequence). This chain's CDR3 is CASSPTGLGYTF.

The V and J genes are TRBV6-5 and TRBJ1-5; the TRBD1 assignment by TCRdb is unverifiable without DNA. The germline CDR1 and CDR2 sequences are MNHEY and SVGAGI. This CDR3 spans 17 amino acids. CDR3 residues: CASISLRSGALNQPQHF.

The chain is built from TRBV14 and TRBJ2-4; TCRdb selects TRBD2, and the lack of DNA leaves this call unchecked. The CDR3 spans 18 residues. CDR1 is SGHDN, CDR2 FVKESK, per germline. The CDR3 is CASSLRTSGDLTKNIQYF.

The chain couples TRBV19 to TRBJ1-5; lacking DNA, the TRBD1 call made by TCRdb goes unchecked. Germline loops: CDR1 LNHDA, CDR2 SQIVND (reference sequence). This CDR3 has 15 residues. CDR3 region: CASRLGTGMIQPQHF.

CDR3 residues: CASSQAGINQPQHF. The V gene is TRBV3-1, the J gene TRBJ1-5; TCRdb reports TRBD1, a call that lacks DNA to check it against. CDR1 and CDR2 (germline): LGHDT, YNNKEL (reference sequence). The CDR3 sequence is 14 residues long.

The chain recombines TRBV20-1 with TRBJ2-7. The CDR3 is 13 amino acids. Germline values: CDR1 DFQATT, CDR2 SNEGSKA (reference sequence). CDR3 loop: CSAPRQVIYEQYF.

The V call is TRBV7-9, the J call TRBJ1-2; TCRdb selects TRBD1, and the lack of DNA leaves this call unchecked. The CDR3 contains 14 residues. Germline V CDR1 and CDR2: SEHNR, FQNEAQ (reference sequence). The CDR3 sequence is CASSPDIQGGGYTF. The full variable domain, rest sourced from reference TRBV7-9 and TRBJ1-2, is DTGVSQNPRHKITKRGQNVTFRCDPISEHNRLYWYRQTLGQGPEFLTYFQNEAQLEKSRLLSDRFSAERPKGSFSTLEIQRTEQGDSAMYLCASSPDIQGGGYTFGSGTRLTVV.

The V and J genes are TRBV3-1 and TRBJ2-2. The CDR3 loop spans 14 amino acids. The germline V gene encodes CDR1 LGHDT and CDR2 YNNKEL (reference sequence). The CDR3: CASSRGSDTGELFF.

This rearrangement joins TRBV28 to TRBJ2-7; TCRdb lists TRBD1, though no DNA is available to test this call. The CDR3 sequence is 15 residues long. Germline V gives CDR1 MDHEN, CDR2 SYDVKM. The CDR3 loop reads CASSPLPPSSYEQYF. Using reference TRBV28 and TRBJ2-7 for the parts outside the CDR3, the full variable domain is DVKVTQSSRYLVKRTGEKVFLECVQDMDHENMFWYRQDPGLGLRLIYFSYDVKMKEKGDIPEGYSVSREKKERFSLILESASTNQTSMYLCASSPLPPSSYEQYFGPGTRLTVT.

This CDR3 is CASSSLDQPQHF. This rearrangement joins TRBV7-9 to TRBJ1-5. Per germline, CDR1 SEHNR and CDR2 FQNEAQ (reference sequence). The CDR3 totals 12 residues.